The next 14 T cell receptor beta chains were all read from a single sample in a study of OX40 agonist ivuxolimab in advanced cancers. Some clones are missing from TCRdb's copy, which holds only in-frame ones; the method was immunoSEQ multiplex PCR. Of 37,000 or so clones listed, around four fifths were seen once; the top ten hold about 20%. Sequenced here: CD4+ or CD8+ T cells sorted from blood, sampled in a trial of the OX40 agonist ivuxolimab. The origin of the receptors is an adult with an advanced solid tumor such as melanoma, head and neck, liver or kidney cancer.

The V call is TRBV7-2, the J call TRBJ1-1; D call uncertain. The CDR3 consists of 13 residues. Looked up from germline, CDR1 is SGHTA and CDR2 is FQGNSA. V was shortened by 2 bases and J by 5 bases, with 9 bases between the two germline ends. In DNA form, the CDR3 reads TGTGCCAGCAGCTTATCGGTGGAAACTGAAGCTTTCTTT. Protein product: CASSLSVETEAFF.

The gene calls are TRBV19 and TRBJ1-4; TRBD1 matches 8 bases. The CDR3 consists of 14 residues. Germline values: CDR1 LNHDA, CDR2 SQIVND (reference sequence). Trimming removed 7 bases from V and 7 bases from J; junction bases left unmatched: 8. In DNA form, the CDR3 reads TGTGCCAGTACCACAACAGGGGGAGGTGAAAAACTGTTTTTT. Encoded protein: CASTTTGGGEKLFF.

The rearrangement joins TRBV13 to TRBJ2-3; 10 positions match TRBD2. This CDR3 has 18 residues. The V gene's germline CDR1 is PRHDT and CDR2 FYEKMQ (reference sequence). V dropped 5 bases and J dropped 6; count of bases not matched to a gene: 17. Here the CDR3 reads CASSLVRTQRGGPDTQYF. The CDR3 DNA sequence: TGTGCCAGCAGCCTCGTTAGGACCCAGCGGGGGGGCCCCGATACGCAGTATTTT.

The V call is TRBV5-5, the J call TRBJ2-5; D ambiguous. Germline V CDR1 and CDR2: SGHKS, YYEKEE (reference sequence). V was clipped by 2 bases and J by 5 bases, with 16 bases between them. The CDR3 totals 15 residues. The CDR3 loop reads CASSLDSSSGETQYF. CDR3 nucleotide sequence: TGTGCCAGCAGCTTAGACTCATCCTCCGGGGAGACCCAGTACTTC.

This chain connects TRBV10-3 to TRBJ1-4; 7 positions match TRBD1. The trim removed 4 bases at V and 3 bases at J, leaving 2 bases unmatched. This CDR3 is built from 14 residues. The germline gives CDR1 ENHRY, CDR2 SYGVKD. CDR3 region: CAISGGQPNEKLFF. The CDR3 nucleotides are TGTGCCATCAGTGGGGGACAGCCTAATGAAAAACTGTTTTTT.

This clone has a handful of counts. The rearrangement links TRBV6-1 to TRBJ1-4; D is undetermined. CDR3 length equals 12 residues. Germline CDR1 MNHNS, CDR2 SASEGT. V was clipped by 6 bases and J by 8 bases, with 10 bases between them. DNA of the CDR3: TGTGCCAGCAGGCCCCTGGGGGAAAAACTGTTTTTT. It codes for CASRPLGEKLFF.

In its sample, this clone was seen once. The V gene is TRBV2, the J gene TRBJ2-7; perhaps TRBD1 as D (5 bases). V lost 9 bases and J lost 0, with 12 bases in between. The CDR3 runs 13 residues. Germline CDR1 and CDR2: SNHLY and FYNNEI. CDR3 sequence: CARTAPSSYEQYF. The DNA for the CDR3 is TGTGCCAGGACAGCCCCGAGCTCCTACGAGCAGTACTTC.

The table lists this clone with a few counts. The rearrangement joins TRBV14 to TRBJ2-3; TRBD1 might be the D (5 bases). The CDR3 contains 15 residues. Looked up from germline, CDR1 is SGHDN and CDR2 is FVKESK. The V and J ends lost 1 base and 2 bases respectively, with 10 bases between them. CDR3 loop: CASSQGGQFTDTQYF. The CDR3 nucleotides read TGTGCCAGCAGCCAAGGGGGCCAGTTCACAGATACGCAGTATTTT.

The chain couples TRBV4-1 to TRBJ2-7; TRBD2 might be the D (5 bases). Germline assignment: CDR1 MGHRA and CDR2 YSYEKL. Between the trimmed V and J ends, which lost 4 bases and 0 bases, there was a span of 13 bases. The CDR3 is 15 amino acids. The chain's CDR3 is CASSRTRGSSYEQYF. In DNA, the CDR3 is TGCGCCAGCAGCCGGACCCGTGGGAGCTCCTACGAGCAGTACTTC.

The CDR3 DNA sequence: TGTGCCAGCAGTGCCCAGGGGGGGATTGATACGCAGTATTTT. Amino acid sequence: CASSAQGGIDTQYF. The chain employs TRBV6-1 and TRBJ2-3; TRBD1 or TRBD2 may be the D gene (7 bases each). With 4 bases removed from V and 6 bases from J, the gap between germline ends came to 14 bases. Germline V CDR1 and CDR2: MNHNS, SASEGT. The CDR3 loop spans 14 amino acids.

This chain uses TRBV18 with TRBJ1-5; D may be TRBD1 (6 bases). V lost 3 bases and J lost 3, with 15 bases in between. This CDR3 region has 16 residues. CDR1 is KGHSH, CDR2 LQKENI, per germline. As DNA, the CDR3 is TGTGCCAGCTCACCTTGGACAGTAGGCCCCAATCAGCCCCAGCATTTT. It yields the protein CASSPWTVGPNQPQHF.

This sequence joins TRBV11-1 and TRBJ2-1; D ambiguous. V lost 7 bases and J 6 bases, leaving 16 bases between the germline ends. This CDR3 comprises 14 residues. Germline CDR1 SGHAT, CDR2 FQDESV (reference sequence). The CDR3 is CASTSEEIVNEQFF. For the CDR3, the DNA is TGTGCCAGCACCTCAGAGGAGATAGTCAATGAGCAGTTCTTC.

This clone is deemed large. The J gene is TRBJ2-3, the V gene TRBV11-1; 12 nucleotides match TRBD2. The CDR3 runs 16 residues. The V and J ends lost 5 bases and 5 bases, in that order; junction bases with no gene match: 8. Germline V gene data show CDR1 as SGHAT and CDR2 as FQDESV (reference sequence). This chain's CDR3 is CASSRSSGGAGDTQYF. CDR3 DNA: TGTGCCAGCAGCCGATCTAGCGGGGGGGCGGGAGATACGCAGTATTTT.

DNA of the CDR3: TGTGCCAGCAGCTTATGGACAGGGGCCTACAATGAGCAGTTCTTC. As protein: CASSLWTGAYNEQFF. The genes are TRBV5-4 and TRBJ2-1, with 9 bases that match TRBD1. From germline, CDR1 is SGHNT and CDR2 YYREEE (reference sequence). V lost 2 bases and J lost 2; bases outside the gene matches: 2. The CDR3 contains 15 residues.